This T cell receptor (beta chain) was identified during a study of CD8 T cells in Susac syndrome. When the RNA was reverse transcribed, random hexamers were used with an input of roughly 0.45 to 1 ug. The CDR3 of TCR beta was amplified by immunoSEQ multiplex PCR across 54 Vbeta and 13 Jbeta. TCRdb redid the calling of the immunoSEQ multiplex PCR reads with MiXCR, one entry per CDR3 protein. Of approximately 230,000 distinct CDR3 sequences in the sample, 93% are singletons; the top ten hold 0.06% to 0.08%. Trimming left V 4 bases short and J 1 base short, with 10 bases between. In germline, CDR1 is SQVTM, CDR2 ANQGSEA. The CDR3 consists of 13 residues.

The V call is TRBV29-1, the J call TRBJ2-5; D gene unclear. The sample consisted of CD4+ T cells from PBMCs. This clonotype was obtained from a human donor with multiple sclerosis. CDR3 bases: TGCAGCGTTGGCCGTACCGTCCAAGAGACCCAGTACTTC. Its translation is CSVGRTVQETQYF.